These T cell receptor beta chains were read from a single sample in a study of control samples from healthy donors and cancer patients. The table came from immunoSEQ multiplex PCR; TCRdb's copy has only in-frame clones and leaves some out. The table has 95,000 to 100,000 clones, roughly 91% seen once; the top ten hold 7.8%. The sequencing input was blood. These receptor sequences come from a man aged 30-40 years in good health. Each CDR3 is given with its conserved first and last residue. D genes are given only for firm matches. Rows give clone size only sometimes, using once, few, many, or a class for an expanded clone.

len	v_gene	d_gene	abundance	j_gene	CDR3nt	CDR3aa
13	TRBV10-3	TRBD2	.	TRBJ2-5	TGTGCCATCGGTTTAGCGGGGGGGGAGACCCAGTACTTC	CAIGLAGGETQYF
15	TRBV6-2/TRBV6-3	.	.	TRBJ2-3	TGTGCCAGCAGTGCCGGACGGATCCACACAGATACGCAGTATTTT	CASSAGRIHTDTQYF
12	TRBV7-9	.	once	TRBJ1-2	TGTGCCAGCAGCTCCGCCCTAGGGGGCTACACCTTC	CASSSALGGYTF
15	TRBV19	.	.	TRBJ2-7	TGTGCCAGTAGTCCCCGTCCGGTTGTGGCCTACGAGCAGTACTTC	CASSPRPVVAYEQYF
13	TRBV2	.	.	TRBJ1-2	TGTGCCAGCAGTCCGGGGTGGAGTGGTGGCTACACCTTC	CASSPGWSGGYTF
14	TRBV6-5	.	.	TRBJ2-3	TGTGCCAGCAGTTACTCTAGCGGCACAGATACGCAGTATTTT	CASSYSSGTDTQYF
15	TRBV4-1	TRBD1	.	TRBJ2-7	TGCGCCAGCAGCCTAGCAGGGGGTAACGCCTACGAGCAGTACTTC	CASSLAGGNAYEQYF
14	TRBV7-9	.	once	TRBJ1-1	TGTGCCAGCAGCTTAGACAGGGAGTTGGATGAAGCTTTCTTT	CASSLDRELDEAFF
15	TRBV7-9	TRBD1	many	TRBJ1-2	TGTGCCAGCAGTTCCAATCACGGACAGGGCTATGGCTACACCTTC	CASSSNHGQGYGYTF
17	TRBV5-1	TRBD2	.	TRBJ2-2	TGCGCCAGCAGCTTGGAATTTTCGAGCGGGGTGGCCGGGGAGCTGTTTTTT	CASSLEFSSGVAGELFF
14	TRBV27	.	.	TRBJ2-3	TGTGCCAGCAGTTTAGGGGGGGCCCAAGATACGCAGTATTTT	CASSLGGAQDTQYF
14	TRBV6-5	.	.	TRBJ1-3	TGTGCCAGCAGTCCCGACAGGTCTGGAGGTACCATATATTTT	CASSPDRSGGTIYF
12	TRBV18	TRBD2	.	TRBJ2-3	TGTGCCAGCTCACCCAGCGGGGATCAGCAGTATTTT	CASSPSGDQQYF
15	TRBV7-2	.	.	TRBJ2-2	TGTGCCAGCAGACCCGACAGAACGAACACCGGGGAGCTGTTTTTT	CASRPDRTNTGELFF
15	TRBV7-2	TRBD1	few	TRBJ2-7	TGTGCCAGCAGCTTCTCTCGCGGACAGGGCCACGAGCAGTACTTC	CASSFSRGQGHEQYF
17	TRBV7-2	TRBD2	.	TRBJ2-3	TGTGCCAGCAGCTTATACGGCGGGAGGGGAGTCACAGATACGCAGTATTTT	CASSLYGGRGVTDTQYF